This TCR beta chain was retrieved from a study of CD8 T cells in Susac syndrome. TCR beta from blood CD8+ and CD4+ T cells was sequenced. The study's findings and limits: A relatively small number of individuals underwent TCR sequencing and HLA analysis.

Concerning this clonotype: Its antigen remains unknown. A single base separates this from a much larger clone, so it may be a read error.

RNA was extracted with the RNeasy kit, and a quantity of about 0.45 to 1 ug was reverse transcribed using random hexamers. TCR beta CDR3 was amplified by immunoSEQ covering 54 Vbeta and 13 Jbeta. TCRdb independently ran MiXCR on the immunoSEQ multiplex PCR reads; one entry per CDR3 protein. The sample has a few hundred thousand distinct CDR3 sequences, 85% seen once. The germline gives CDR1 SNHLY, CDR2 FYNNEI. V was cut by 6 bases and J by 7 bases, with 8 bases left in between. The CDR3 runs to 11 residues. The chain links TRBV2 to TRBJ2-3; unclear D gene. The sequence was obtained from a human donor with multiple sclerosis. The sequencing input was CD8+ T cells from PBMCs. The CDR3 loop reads CASSLGHTQYF. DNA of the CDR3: TGTGCCAGCAGCTTAGGACATACGCAGTATTTT. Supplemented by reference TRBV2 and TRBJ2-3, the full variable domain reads EPEVTQTPSHQVTQMGQEVILRCVPISNHLYFYWYRQILGQKVEFLVSFYNNEISEKSEIFDDQFSVERPDGSNFTLKIRSTKLEDSAMYFCASSLGHTQYFGPGTRLTVL.